Described below is a single TCR beta chain sequence and its context. The antigen it binds to is not known. No base quality information exists; no much larger clone differs at one position. The sample originates from a study of identical twins (TCRdb year 2016). Turning to the overall study: The study deep-sequenced TCR alpha and beta repertoires from monozygotic twins, unrelated adults of various ages and cord blood to test whether fetal clonotypes persist. To rule out contamination, the twin experiments were replicated at different times with different library preparation protocols.

Results and caveats for the whole study, not just this receptor: Fewer insertions were carried by abundant cord blood beta clonotypes; a weaker similar trend was observed in young adult naive repertoires, while no such trend was observed in memory repertoires. The excess sharing between twins in beta out-of-frame sequences was weaker because fewer shared sequences reduced the signal-to-noise ratio. Compared with coincidental sharing between unrelated individuals, an excess of low generation-probability sequences was observed among out-of-frame TCR alpha sequences shared between twins. Zero-insertion analyses could be partly confounded by invariant T cells such as MAIT and iNKT, though diverse VJ usage argued against such confounding for most clonotypes. Recombination models systematically underestimated out-of-frame TCR alpha sharing in monozygotic twins but agreed with sharing between unrelated individuals. Conclusions relied on cross-sectional statistical analysis, since the same donors could not be followed over many years.

Only healthy Caucasian donors were included. Three pairs of female monozygotic twins, all aged about 18 to 29 years, made up the twin cohort. CD4+ and CD8+ T cell populations were isolated with positive isolation kits from Invitrogen. There are 15 amino acids in the CDR3, from cysteine to phenylalanine inclusive. Kept here is only the CDR3 DNA, which spans 45 bases and is read in frame from base 1. Compared with germline, V lacks 0 bases and J lacks 6 bases; bases without a gene match: 3. CDR1 and CDR2 (SGDLS, YYNGEE) derive from the germline V gene. Library preparation was by 5' RACE. The sequencer listed for this sample is Illumina HiSeq 2000. A universal primer binding site was introduced by template switching, and a unique molecular identifier was present in the final cDNA, enabling accurate counting of TCR cDNA molecules. Specific primers in the conserved constant-segment region were used to synthesize first-strand cDNA for the TCR alpha and beta chains. To control for contamination, every cDNA library was double barcoded, receiving both a SMART-Mk sample barcode and Illumina barcodes. TruSeq adapter sequences and Illumina sample barcodes were added in two successive PCR steps. The TCR alpha and beta cDNA libraries were sequenced on the Illumina HiSeq platform using custom primers. In the original analysis: Unique molecular identifiers were extracted from raw reads with MiGEC, and CDR3 positions were determined with MiXCR. For each individual, recombination models were inferred using an EM algorithm with the repgenHMM and IGoR tools. The analysis of shared clonotypes was done with the tcR package in R, with sharing normalized by the product of cloneset sizes. Out-of-frame nonproductive sequences were analyzed to study raw recombination free of thymic and clonal selection effects. The public sequencing data were trimmed at Q25 with fastp and processed into clonotypes with MiXCR by TCRdb, which kept only in-frame beta chains. When rows share a CDR3 protein, they turn into one entry using the most common DNA and genes. The V and J calls come from TCRdb's annotation, not from the publication. In this sample the table shows about 530,000 distinct CDR3 sequences, approximately 16% of which occur a single time. The ten largest clones capture 0.44% of the sample.

The same data also contributed to another study, on yellow fever vaccine responses in identical twins. The second paper further reports: The T cell response to vaccination in identical twins was reported by the authors to appear partly convergent and partly personalized. In the study, vaccine-responding T cell clones were precisely tracked in identical twins.

This TCR came from a woman younger than 35 in good health. Recombination linked TRBV9 to TRBJ2-3, with 11 middle bases fitting TRBD2. The specimen sequenced was CD4+ T cells sorted from blood. The CDR3 corresponds to CASSVVLAGVDTQYF. The nucleotide sequence reads TGTGCCAGCAGCGTAGTACTAGCGGGAGTGGATACGCAGTATTTT.